The rows below give T cell receptor beta chains drawn from one sample of a study of PD-L1 blockade in urothelial cancer. The repertoire was sequenced with immunoSEQ multiplex PCR; TCRdb's copy has only in-frame clones and lacks some. This table has about 87,000 clones, 89% appearing once. Sample: PBMCs, taken around atezolizumab (anti-PD-L1) treatment. The origin of the receptors is an elderly woman with urothelial cancer. Each CDR3 is given with its conserved first and last residue. D genes are given only for firm matches. The size entry is marked missing in some rows and otherwise reads once, few, many or a size class.

>.|.|TRBV5-1|TRBJ1-4
CASSPSGTGNEKLFF
TGCGCCAGCAGCCCCAGCGGGACCGGTAATGAGAAACTGTTTTTT
>.|.|TRBV14|TRBJ1-2
CASSRPGIDYGYTF
TGTGCCAGCAGCCGCCCAGGGATAGACTATGGCTACACCTTC
>TRBD2|.|TRBV11-2|TRBJ2-7
CASSLSFGAGVLYEQYF
TGTGCCAGCAGCTTAAGTTTCGGGGCGGGAGTGTTGTACGAGCAGTACTTC
>.|.|TRBV5-4|TRBJ1-2
CASSHQTGLYGYTF
TGTGCCAGCAGCCACCAGACAGGCCTCTATGGCTACACCTTC
>TRBD2|.|TRBV9|TRBJ2-5
CASSVGSLAGAGETQYF
TGTGCCAGCAGCGTAGGGTCGCTAGCGGGAGCTGGGGAGACCCAGTACTTC
>TRBD2|once|TRBV7-9|TRBJ2-2
CAAQGLANGELFF
TGTGCCGCACAAGGACTAGCTAACGGGGAGCTGTTTTTT
>.|.|TRBV29-1|TRBJ2-1
CRGSGDPRDEQFF
TGCAGGGGGTCGGGGGACCCTAGGGATGAGCAGTTCTTC
>TRBD1|.|TRBV5-4|TRBJ2-7
CASSTAGQGVYEQYF
TGTGCCAGCAGCACGGCCGGACAGGGGGTCTACGAGCAGTACTTC
>TRBD1|once|TRBV28|TRBJ1-5
CASRGGQGSGQPQHF
TGTGCCAGCAGGGGGGGACAGGGGTCCGGCCAGCCCCAGCATTTT
>TRBD1|.|TRBV10-3|TRBJ1-3
CAISEPPGQGVAGNTIYF
TGTGCCATCAGTGAGCCCCCGGGACAGGGGGTTGCGGGAAACACCATATATTTT
>TRBD1|.|TRBV4-1|TRBJ1-5
CASSQDLWGGMADRGNQPQHF
TGCGCCAGCAGCCAAGATCTTTGGGGGGGGATGGCGGACAGGGGCAATCAGCCCCAGCATTTT
>TRBD2|.|TRBV5-1|TRBJ2-3
CASSLGGSTGDTQYF
TGCGCCAGCAGCTTGGGCGGGAGTACGGGGGATACGCAGTATTTT
>TRBD2|.|TRBV7-6|TRBJ2-7
CASSISGGNTGEQYF
TGTGCCAGCAGCATTAGCGGGGGTAACACCGGCGAGCAGTACTTC
>.|.|TRBV10-2|TRBJ2-7
CASSEWGGGTPENEQYF
TGCGCCAGCAGTGAATGGGGAGGCGGAACCCCGGAGAACGAGCAGTACTTC
>TRBD1|.|TRBV19|TRBJ1-2
CASRQGGNYGYTF
TGTGCCAGTAGACAGGGGGGCAACTATGGCTACACCTTC
>TRBD1|.|TRBV6-5|TRBJ2-5
CASRRPTGGETQYF
TGTGCCAGCAGGAGACCTACAGGGGGAGAGACCCAGTACTTC
>.|.|TRBV7-2|TRBJ1-5
CASSKWGGNQPQHF
TGTGCCAGCAGCAAATGGGGGGGCAATCAGCCCCAGCATTTT
>TRBD1|once|TRBV18|TRBJ2-7
CASSPGQGPYEQYF
TGTGCCAGCTCACCGGGACAGGGGCCCTACGAGCAGTACTTC
>TRBD1|.|TRBV7-2|TRBJ1-1
CASSRDRSNTEAFF
TGTGCCAGCAGCCGGGACAGATCTAACACTGAAGCTTTCTTT
>.|.|TRBV7-9|TRBJ2-1
CASSASRAHEQFF
TGTGCCAGCAGCGCCTCGCGGGCCCATGAGCAGTTCTTC
>.|.|TRBV5-6|TRBJ1-5
CASSLRGNQPQHF
TGTGCCAGCAGCTTGAGAGGGAATCAGCCCCAGCATTTT
>.|few|TRBV15|TRBJ1-5
CATSWSPDGQPQHF
TGTGCCACCAGCTGGAGCCCCGACGGTCAGCCCCAGCATTTT
>TRBD2|.|TRBV28|TRBJ2-1
CASMAGLAGDAYNEQFF
TGTGCCAGTATGGCAGGACTAGCGGGAGACGCCTACAATGAGCAGTTCTTC
>.|.|TRBV5-1|TRBJ1-2
CASSLDPGNYGYTF
TGCGCCAGCAGCTTGGATCCAGGAAACTATGGCTACACCTTC
>TRBD1|.|TRBV19|TRBJ1-2
CATSDRGLYGYTF
TGTGCCACCTCGGACAGGGGCCTCTATGGCTACACCTTC
>.|.|TRBV11-2|TRBJ2-7
CASSFFIRGSTYEQYF
TGTGCCAGCAGCTTTTTCATCCGGGGATCAACCTACGAGCAGTACTTC
>.|.|TRBV2|TRBJ1-2
CASSEGVLNRGYTF
TGTGCCAGCAGTGAAGGAGTCCTTAACCGGGGCTACACCTTC